This TCR beta chain was retrieved from a study of blood T cell repertoires in COVID-19. Between the trimmed V and J ends, which lost 1 base and 0 bases, there was a span of 8 bases. The CDR3 contains 15 residues. From germline, CDR1 is SGHTA and CDR2 FQGNSA. Sequencing used immunoSEQ multiplex PCR; TCRdb keeps in-frame clones, though not all of them. The sample lists fewer than 350,000 clones, roughly 86% occurring once. The chain links TRBV7-2 to TRBJ2-3, with D unresolved. The clonotype was recovered from a woman in her 30s who had recovered from COVID-19. The material sequenced was peripheral blood. The CDR3 bases are TGTGCCAGCAGCTTAGTTTTGCGGAGCACAGATACGCAGTATTTT. Protein sequence: CASSLVLRSTDTQYF.